The 4 T cell receptor beta chains presented below share a single source sample, sequenced in a study of cytomegalovirus exposure and HLA in healthy donors. Primers: 60 Vbeta forward and 13 Jbeta reverse. Sequencing used immunoSEQ multiplex PCR; TCRdb keeps in-frame clones, though not all of them. The sample holds about 120,000 clones, 81% seen once. Sequencing was carried out using PBMCs. These receptors came from a man between 18 and 29 years old in good health and CMV-seropositive.

In its sample, this clone was seen once. V is TRBV7-9 and J is TRBJ1-2; TRBD1 matches 7 bases. After removal of 4 bases from V and 3 bases from J, the junction contained 5 bases not matched to a gene. From germline, CDR1 is SEHNR and CDR2 FQNEAQ (reference sequence). This CDR3 contains 14 residues. CDR3 nucleotides: TGTGCCAGCAGCTCACAGGGGATTGACTATGGCTACACCTTC. Its translation is CASSSQGIDYGYTF.

The chain recombines TRBV11-2 with TRBJ2-5; D is unresolved. Germline CDR1 and CDR2: SGHAT and FQNNGV. V was pared by 7 bases and J by 2 bases, with 8 bases between. This CDR3 has 12 residues. Here the CDR3 reads CASKRSQETQYF. The CDR3 region has the DNA TGTGCCAGCAAGCGCTCTCAAGAGACCCAGTACTTC.

V gene TRBV5-1 combines with J gene TRBJ2-1; D is uncertain. The CDR3 has 11 amino acids. V dropped 2 bases and J dropped 8 bases, with 5 bases sitting between them. The germline CDR1 and CDR2 sequences are SGHRS and YFSETQ. Here the CDR3 reads CASSFSDEQFF. The CDR3, as DNA: TGCGCCAGCAGCTTCAGCGATGAGCAGTTCTTC.

The gene calls are TRBV18 and TRBJ1-2, with TRBD1 matching 7 bases. Germline CDR1 and CDR2: KGHSH and LQKENI. The CDR3 is 17 residues long. Losses at the gene ends were 6 bases for V and 4 bases for J; bases not matched to a gene: 17. Here the CDR3 DNA reads TGTGCCAGCTCCCCCCCCCGAGGGGGCTCGCCGTCCTATGGCTACACCTTC. This sequence encodes CASSPPRGGSPSYGYTF.